The text below deals with one TCR beta chain. This clone's antigen is unknown. Base qualities are not provided; no much larger clone lies one nucleotide away. The data originate from a study of post-analysis software for immune sequencing data (dated by TCRdb to about 2015). With respect to the entire study: Recorded disease courses included relapsing-remitting, secondary progressive and progressive-relapsing multiple sclerosis, with some patients lacking subtype annotation. Patient repertoires were compared against 11 to 12 previously published healthy control repertoires from donors aged roughly 6 to 28 years. A subset of samples was prepared in parallel using single-end sample barcoding, then pooled and co-amplified after Illumina adapter ligation. General conclusions and limits of the study: When samples were clustered directly using the F measure, samples prepared in the same batch co-clustered strongly, which prompted a batch-effect correction. The multiple sclerosis patient group was slightly younger than the control group. Normalized Chao1 diversity was significantly lower in multiple sclerosis patients than controls, suggesting substantial peripheral T-cell clonal expansion.

The protocol used for the library was PCR. These reads were obtained on an Illumina HiSeq 2500. Unique molecular identifiers were incorporated into TCR beta cDNA libraries to reduce PCR and sequencing biases. About 500,000 cDNA molecules were obtained for every 1 to 10 million input T cells, so each molecule roughly corresponded to one T cell. The same protocol used for the earlier healthy control dataset was applied to prepare and sequence the patient libraries. Within a given batch, samples were prepared together, multiplexed and sequenced on the same HiSeq lane. Processing in the source paper ran as follows. Raw barcoded reads were processed with MIGEC, and single-read molecular identifier groups were discarded before consensus assembly and CDR3 extraction. Clonotype tables were post-analysed with VDJtools, normalizing diversity by down-sampling all datasets to the smallest sample size. In repertoire overlap clustering, CDR3 amino acid sequences, but not nucleotide sequences, were matched to correct batch-related cross-sample contamination. The raw public data were reprocessed by TCRdb itself: fastp quality trimming at Q25, MiXCR clonotype calling, in-frame beta chains only. Rows matching on CDR3 protein sequence are summarized as one entry with the most common DNA and genes. The V and J calls and clone size come from TCRdb's table, not from the authors' own analysis. Counted in this sample were under 650,000 distinct CDR3 sequences; 44% of them appeared once. In total, the top ten clones hold 1.5% to 2% of the sample.

To demonstrate the VDJtools post-analysis software, TCR beta repertoires were profiled from the peripheral blood of some 12 young patients with multiple sclerosis. The multiple sclerosis patients were children and adolescents between about 6 and 16 years of age. This sequence originates from a girl between 5 and 17 years old with multiple sclerosis. Sequenced sample: blood.

The CDR3 loop reads CASSPRTSGPYNEQFF. The nucleotide sequence is given as TGTGCCAGCAGTCCTCGGACTAGCGGGCCGTACAATGAGCAGTTCTTC. Recombination linked TRBV2 to TRBJ2-1, with 11 middle bases fitting TRBD2. Taken from cysteine to phenylalanine, the CDR3 has 16 residues. Only the CDR3 DNA is retained, 48 bases long and in frame from the first base. Ends trimmed: V by 5 bases, J by 4 bases; bases unmatched to a gene: 7. CDR1 and CDR2 are read off the germline V gene as SNHLY and FYNNEI.